The 17 T cell receptor beta chains presented below share a single source sample, sequenced in a study of blood T cell repertoires in COVID-19. Produced via immunoSEQ multiplex PCR; TCRdb's table is partial and in-frame only. Among fewer than 300,000 clones listed, around 90% were seen once. Sample: peripheral blood. The receptors were gathered from a young adult with COVID-19, enrolled during active disease.

The gene calls are TRBV11-2 and TRBJ2-2; unclear D gene. Per the germline V gene, CDR1 is SGHAT and CDR2 is FQNNGV. This CDR3 is 12 amino acids long. Trimming pared 5 bases from V and 6 bases from J, leaving 7 bases between. CDR3 sequence reads: CASSPLSGELFF. DNA for the CDR3: TGTGCCAGCAGCCCCCTATCCGGGGAGCTGTTTTTT.

This chain connects TRBV2 to TRBJ1-5; weak D call: TRBD1 (5 bases). Trimming took off 5 bases at V and 3 bases at J, with 8 bases between the two ends. There are 13 residues in the CDR3. Germline values: CDR1 SNHLY, CDR2 FYNNEI. The CDR3: CASSRTPNQPQHF. CDR3 DNA: TGTGCCAGCAGTCGGACACCCAATCAGCCCCAGCATTTT.

The chain has TRBV12-3 or TRBV12-4 and TRBJ2-3, with D uncertain. The CDR3 covers 12 residues. V was trimmed by 3 bases and J by 4 bases, leaving 5 bases between them. CDR3 residues: CASSFFSDTQYF. Written as DNA, the CDR3 is TGTGCCAGCAGTTTCTTCTCAGATACGCAGTATTTT.

DNA of the CDR3: TGTGCCAGCAGTCGGGGGAAGAATGAAAAACTGTTTTTT. Translation gives CASSRGKNEKLFF. The rearrangement uses TRBV27 and TRBJ1-4; possibly TRBD1 for D (5 bases). The CDR3 contains 13 residues. Germline V gene data show CDR1 as MNHEY and CDR2 as SMNVEV (reference sequence). Trimming removed 5 bases at V and 5 bases at J, with 9 bases between.

The chain is built from TRBV6-2 or TRBV6-3 and TRBJ2-2; 8 nucleotides agree with TRBD2. The CDR3 has 15 residues. V lost 2 bases to trimming and J lost 3 bases; unmatched junction nucleotides: 2. CDR1 is MNHEY, CDR2 SVGEGT, per germline. CDR3 amino acids: CASSYMRGDTGELFF. CDR3 DNA: TGTGCCAGCAGTTACATGCGGGGGGACACCGGGGAGCTGTTTTTT.

The chain is built from TRBV7-9 and TRBJ2-3; D is possibly TRBD1 (5 bases). The ends were cut back, 2 bases at V and 0 bases at J, with 12 bases in the middle. The CDR3 extends over 16 amino acids. CDR1 and CDR2 (germline): SEHNR, FQNEAQ (reference sequence). The CDR3 is CASSLRPTVSTDTQYF. The CDR3 region has the DNA TGTGCCAGCAGCTTAAGACCGACAGTAAGCACAGATACGCAGTATTTT.

The V gene is TRBV6-2 or TRBV6-3, the J gene TRBJ2-1; the D gene is possibly TRBD2 (7 bases). Germline CDR1 MNHEY, CDR2 SVGEGT. The CDR3 totals 14 residues. Between the trimmed V and J ends, which lost 6 bases and 2 bases, there was a span of 11 bases. CDR3 region: CASSWGGAYNEQFF. The CDR3 nucleotides are TGTGCCAGCAGCTGGGGGGGCGCCTACAATGAGCAGTTCTTC.

The chain recombines TRBV25-1 with TRBJ1-4; 9 bases fit TRBD1. The length of the CDR3 is 15 residues. Germline CDR1 reads MGHDK; CDR2 reads SYGVNS. Unmatched junction bases numbered 6, after V lost 2 bases and J lost 8 bases. CDR3 loop: CASSELGQGGEKLFF. The DNA for the CDR3 is TGTGCCAGCAGTGAACTGGGACAGGGCGGGGAAAAACTGTTTTTT.

CDR3 coding DNA: TGTGCCAGCGGGCCAGGCACCGGGGAGCTGTTTTTT. It yields the protein CASGPGTGELFF. This chain uses TRBV6-5 with TRBJ2-2; no clear D. V dropped 8 bases and J dropped 4 bases, with 8 bases sitting between them. This CDR3 has 12 amino acids. Germline V gene lookup returns CDR1 MNHEY and CDR2 SVGAGI.

As regards this clone: The junction departs from the called germline gene at one end, perhaps through a read error. The rearrangement links TRBV4-2 to TRBJ1-5, with 10 bases fitting TRBD1. Germline-derived CDR1 and CDR2 are LGHNA and YNFKEQ. CDR3 size: 16 residues. The DNA for the CDR3 is TGTGCCAGCAGCCAAGATAAGACAGGGGGCAAGCAGCCCCAGCATTTT. It specifies CASSQDKTGGKQPQHF.

V gene TRBV11-2 combines with J gene TRBJ2-1; 8 nucleotides line up with TRBD2. Germline CDR1 reads SGHAT; CDR2 reads FQNNGV. With 1 base clipped from V and 8 bases from J, the junction kept 10 bases outside the gene matches. This CDR3 spans 16 amino acids. DNA for the CDR3: TGTGCCAGCAGCTTAGGTGCGGGGGGCGGAGTCGATGAGCAGTTCTTC. Translation gives CASSLGAGGGVDEQFF.

The rearrangement joins TRBV30 to TRBJ2-6, with 8 positions matching TRBD1. The germline gives CDR1 GTSNPN, CDR2 SVGIG (reference sequence). J was trimmed by 3 bases and V by 0 bases; bases with no gene match: 7. This CDR3 is 17 amino acids long. The CDR3 DNA reads TGTGCCTGGAGTGTATGGACAGGGCTAAGTGGGGCCAACGTCCTGACTTTC. Its protein is CAWSVWTGLSGANVLTF.

This clone has only a few counts. The junction and the germline gene differ at one end; a read error may be behind it. For the CDR3, the DNA is TGTGCCAGCGGCTTCGCAGATACGCAGTATTTT. It specifies CASGFADTQYF. The chain carries TRBV7-2 and TRBJ2-3; D is ambiguous. The V gene's germline CDR1 is SGHTA and CDR2 FQGNSA. The CDR3 is made up of 11 amino acids.

The CDR3 region is CASSEPAAMGPQHF. The DNA for the CDR3 is TGTGCCAGCAGTGAACCGGCGGCGATGGGGCCCCAGCATTTT. The V gene is TRBV6-1, the J gene TRBJ1-5, with D unresolved. CDR1 MNHNS and CDR2 SASEGT come from the germline V gene. The CDR3 length is 14 residues. Deletions cut 2 bases from V and 9 bases from J, with 14 bases between.

The V call is TRBV27, the J call TRBJ2-7; D may be TRBD1 (5 bases). Germline assignment: CDR1 MNHEY and CDR2 SMNVEV (reference sequence). V was pared by 0 bases and J by 4 bases, with 10 bases between. CDR3 length equals 14 residues. The CDR3 DNA sequence: TGTGCCAGCAGTTTATCCGACAGTGGATACGAGCAGTACTTC. This encodes CASSLSDSGYEQYF.

J is TRBJ1-1 and V is TRBV3-1 (or the pseudogene TRBV3-2); D is unclear. V was trimmed by 3 bases and J by 1 base, leaving 6 bases between them. The CDR3 is 13 amino acids. The V gene's germline CDR1 is LGHDT and CDR2 YNNKEL (reference sequence). The CDR3 region has the DNA TGTGCCAGCAGCCAGAGGCCGAACACTGAAGCTTTCTTT. Its protein is CASSQRPNTEAFF.

The chain uses TRBV10-3 and TRBJ2-5; D is possibly TRBD2 (5 bases). Trimming shortened V by 0 bases and J by 9 bases, and 11 bases separated the two germline ends. Germline assignment: CDR1 ENHRY and CDR2 SYGVKD. The CDR3 covers 13 residues. DNA of the CDR3: TGTGCCATCAGTGAGTCGACGGACGGGGCCCAGTACTTC. Its translation is CAISESTDGAQYF.